The rows below give T cell receptor beta chains drawn from one sample of a study of blood T cell repertoires in COVID-19. The table came from immunoSEQ multiplex PCR; TCRdb's copy has only in-frame clones and leaves some out. The data show about 37,000 clones, over 80% seen once. Sequences were obtained from peripheral blood. The receptors originated from a human donor in a cohort sampled during active COVID-19. CDR3s include the opening cysteine and the closing phenylalanine or tryptophan. The order of the fields is clone size, J gene, V gene, D gene, CDR3 DNA, CDR3 protein. The D gene is left open where the match is weak. Size is omitted from some rows. Given values are once, few, many or a class for expanded clones.

>NA|TRBJ2-4|TRBV7-2|TRBD1
TGTGCCAGCAGCTTACTCGACTTTTTGGACAGGGATAACATTCAGTACTTC
CASSLLDFLDRDNIQYF
>once|TRBJ1-1|TRBV2|TRBD1
TGTGCCAGCAGGGGACAGGGGAACACTGAAGCTTTCTTT
CASRGQGNTEAFF
>NA|TRBJ1-1|TRBV18|TRBD1
TGTGCCAGCTCGTCGGACAGGGCGACTGAAGCTTTCTTT
CASSSDRATEAFF
>NA|TRBJ1-2|TRBV21-1|NA
TGTGCCAGCAGCAAAGAGCCGCACAGAGCCCCTTTCCGTGGCTACACCTTC
CASSKEPHRAPFRGYTF
>few|TRBJ1-1|TRBV7-9|NA
TGTGCCAGCAGCTTATCCGGGATGGTGAACACTGAAGCTTTCTTT
CASSLSGMVNTEAFF
>NA|TRBJ2-1|TRBV3-1/TRBV3-2|NA
TGTGCCAGCACCATGGTAGGCAGGCGAGTGAGTGAGCAGTTCTTC
CASTMVGRRVSEQFF
>NA|TRBJ2-7|TRBV27|NA
TGTGCCAGCAGTTCTGGGCCCTCCTACGAGCAGTACTTC
CASSSGPSYEQYF
>NA|TRBJ1-5|TRBV19|NA
TGTGCCAGTAGTTGGACGGCGGGGATGGGTCAGCCCCAGCATTTT
CASSWTAGMGQPQHF
>NA|TRBJ1-2|TRBV5-1|TRBD1
TGCGCCAGCAGCTTGGAGGGACAGCCCAACAGAGGCTACACCTTC
CASSLEGQPNRGYTF
>NA|TRBJ2-5|TRBV7-9|TRBD2
TGTGCCAGCAGCTTCGGACTAGCGGGAGCGGAGACCCAGTACTTC
CASSFGLAGAETQYF
>few|TRBJ2-1|TRBV7-9|TRBD2
TGTGGAGTAGCGGGGTTGTATGAGCAGTTCTTC
CGVAGLYEQFF
>NA|TRBJ2-5|TRBV7-6|TRBD2
TGTGCCAGCAGCTCAGCGGGAGAGGGCCAAGAGACCCAGTACTTC
CASSSAGEGQETQYF
>NA|TRBJ2-3|TRBV25-1|TRBD2
TGTGCCAGCAGTGGGAGAGCGGGGGGCGATACGCAGTATTTT
CASSGRAGGDTQYF
>NA|TRBJ2-7|TRBV5-1|TRBD2
TGCGCCAGCAGCTTTTTAGGACTAGCGGGCTACGAGCAGTACTTC
CASSFLGLAGYEQYF
>NA|TRBJ2-3|TRBV9|TRBD1
TGTGCCAGCAGCGTAGCCCAACCCGGGACAGGGGCAGATACGCAGTATTTT
CASSVAQPGTGADTQYF
>NA|TRBJ1-2|TRBV5-1|NA
TGCGCCAGCAGCTTCCGGGAAAACTATGGCTACACCTTC
CASSFRENYGYTF
>NA|TRBJ2-5|TRBV19|NA
TGTGCCAGTAGTATTCGGGGGCAAGAGACCCAGTACTTC
CASSIRGQETQYF
>NA|TRBJ2-2|TRBV7-2|NA
TGTGCCAGCAGCTTCAGGGACACCGGGGAGCTGTTTTTT
CASSFRDTGELFF
>NA|TRBJ1-2|TRBV4-3|NA
TGCGCCAGCAGCCTGCTTTTGGGGGGGGACTATGGCTACACCTTC
CASSLLLGGDYGYTF
>NA|TRBJ2-1|TRBV11-2|NA
TGTGCCAGCAGCTTAGGCGGTAGAGCGCGTACTTACAATGAGCAGTTCTTC
CASSLGGRARTYNEQFF
>NA|TRBJ2-7|TRBV27|TRBD2
TGTGCCAGCACACGAGCGGGAAAAGAGGTCGAGCAGTACTTC
CASTRAGKEVEQYF
>NA|TRBJ2-2|TRBV24-1|NA
TGTGCCACCAGTGATCACACTAGGGTAACCGGGGAGCTGTTTTTT
CATSDHTRVTGELFF
>once|TRBJ2-3|TRBV19|NA
TGTGCCAGTAGTATAGATCCTACTAGAGATACGCAGTATTTT
CASSIDPTRDTQYF
>NA|TRBJ2-7|TRBV24-1|TRBD1
TGTGCCACCAGGGCGTGGGGGCACCCGGACAGGGTAACCTACGAGCAGTACTTC
CATRAWGHPDRVTYEQYF
>NA|TRBJ1-1|TRBV4-3|TRBD1
TGCGCCAGCAGCTTTGGACAGGGGCCGCTTGAAGCTTTCTTT
CASSFGQGPLEAFF
>NA|TRBJ2-7|TRBV3-1/TRBV3-2|NA
TGTGCCAGCAGCCAAACGACAGCTACCTACGAGCAGTACTTC
CASSQTTATYEQYF
>NA|TRBJ1-3|TRBV5-1|NA
TGCGCCAGCAGCTTAGAACGGAGCTCTGGAAACACCATATATTTT
CASSLERSSGNTIYF
>NA|TRBJ2-2|TRBV27|TRBD2
TGTGCCAGCAGTTTAACGGGACTAGCGACCGGGGAGCTGTTTTTT
CASSLTGLATGELFF
>NA|TRBJ2-3|TRBV5-4|TRBD1
TGTGCCAGCAGCCCGGACAGGGAAAGGAGCACAGATACGCAGTATTTT
CASSPDRERSTDTQYF
>NA|TRBJ2-2|TRBV7-2|NA
TGTGCCAGCACCCCACAGGGGGGGCTGAACACCGGGGAGCTGTTTTTT
CASTPQGGLNTGELFF
>NA|TRBJ2-7|TRBV4-3|TRBD2
TGCGCCAGCAGCCAACACCGGAAGGGTAGCGGGGGATTATACGAGCAGTACTTC
CASSQHRKGSGGLYEQYF
>few|TRBJ1-6|TRBV6-2/TRBV6-3|NA
TGTGCCAGCAGCCCAGGGAGCTCCTATAATTCACCCCTCCACTTT
CASSPGSSYNSPLHF
>NA|TRBJ1-3|TRBV10-3|NA
TGTGCCATCAGATCAGGGGAAGTCTCTGGAAACACCATATATTTT
CAIRSGEVSGNTIYF
>NA|TRBJ2-7|TRBV30|NA
TGTGCCTCCACCGGCACGGGAGCAACAAGTGGCGAGCAGTACTTC
CASTGTGATSGEQYF
>NA|TRBJ1-6|TRBV18|NA
TGTGCCAGCTCACCAATCCCCGGTTCACCCCTCCACTTT
CASSPIPGSPLHF
>NA|TRBJ2-1|TRBV30|NA
TGTGCCTGGAGTGCCCAGGGGCGGAGGAATGAGCAGTTCTTC
CAWSAQGRRNEQFF
>NA|TRBJ2-7|TRBV29-1|TRBD2
TGCAGCGTTGCCGGACTAGCGGGAATAGGGGAGCAGTACTTC
CSVAGLAGIGEQYF
>NA|TRBJ1-2|TRBV4-2|TRBD1
TGTGCCAGCAGCCAAGAGGACAGGGGAAACTATGGCTACACCTTC
CASSQEDRGNYGYTF
>NA|TRBJ1-5|TRBV11-1|NA
TGTGCCAGCAGCTTTGACACCAATCAGCCCCAGCATTTT
CASSFDTNQPQHF
>NA|TRBJ2-1|TRBV7-8|TRBD2
TGTGCCAGCAGCCCTGGACTAGCGGGGGGGGGTTTCACAGGCGAGCAGTTCTTC
CASSPGLAGGGFTGEQFF
>NA|TRBJ2-1|TRBV5-1|TRBD2
TGCGCCAGCAGCCCCGAGGGTGGCGGGGGGTCCGCCTACAATGAGCAGTTCTTC
CASSPEGGGGSAYNEQFF
>NA|TRBJ1-1|TRBV7-3|NA
TGTGCCAGCAGCTTAAGGCAGAACACTGAAGCTTTCTTT
CASSLRQNTEAFF
>NA|TRBJ1-6|TRBV28|NA
TGTGCCAGCACCCCAGACTATAATTCACCCCTCCACTTT
CASTPDYNSPLHF
>NA|TRBJ2-2|TRBV27|NA
TGTGCCAGCAGTCCCTGGTCCCGAGCCGGGGAGCTGTTTTTT
CASSPWSRAGELFF
>NA|TRBJ2-3|TRBV3-1/TRBV3-2|NA
TGTGCCAGCAGCCAAGGCCCAGGGTGGGATACGCAGTATTTT
CASSQGPGWDTQYF
>NA|TRBJ2-3|TRBV4-2|TRBD2
TGTGCCAGCAGCCAATCCGGGACTAGCCAAGCAGATACGCAGTATTTT
CASSQSGTSQADTQYF
>NA|TRBJ2-7|TRBV5-6|NA
TGTGCCAGCAGGCCTTGGGGGCCTTCCTACGAGCAGTACTTC
CASRPWGPSYEQYF